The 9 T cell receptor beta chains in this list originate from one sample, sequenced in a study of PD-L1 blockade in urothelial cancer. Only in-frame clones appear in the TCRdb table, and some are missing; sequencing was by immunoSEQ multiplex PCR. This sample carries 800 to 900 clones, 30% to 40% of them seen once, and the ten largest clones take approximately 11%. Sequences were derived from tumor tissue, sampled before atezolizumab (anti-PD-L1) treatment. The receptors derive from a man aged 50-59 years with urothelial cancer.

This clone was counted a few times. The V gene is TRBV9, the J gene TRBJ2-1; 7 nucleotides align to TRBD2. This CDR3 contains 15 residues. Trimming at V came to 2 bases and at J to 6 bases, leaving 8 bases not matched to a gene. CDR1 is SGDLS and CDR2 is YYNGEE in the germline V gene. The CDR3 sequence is CASSVTGTTLNEQFF. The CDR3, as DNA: TGTGCCAGCAGCGTGACCGGGACTACACTCAATGAGCAGTTCTTC.

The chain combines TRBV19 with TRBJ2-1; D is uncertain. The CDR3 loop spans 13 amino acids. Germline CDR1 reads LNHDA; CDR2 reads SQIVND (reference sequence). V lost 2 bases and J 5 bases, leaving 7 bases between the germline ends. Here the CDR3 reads CASSIRLHNEQFF. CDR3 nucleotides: TGTGCCAGTAGTATAAGGCTACACAATGAGCAGTTCTTC.

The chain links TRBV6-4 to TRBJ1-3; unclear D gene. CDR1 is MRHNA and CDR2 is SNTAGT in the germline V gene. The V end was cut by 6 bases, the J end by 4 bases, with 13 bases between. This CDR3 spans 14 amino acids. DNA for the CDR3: TGTGCCAGCAGACGGACTTTGCCGGGAAACACCATATATTTT. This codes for CASRRTLPGNTIYF.

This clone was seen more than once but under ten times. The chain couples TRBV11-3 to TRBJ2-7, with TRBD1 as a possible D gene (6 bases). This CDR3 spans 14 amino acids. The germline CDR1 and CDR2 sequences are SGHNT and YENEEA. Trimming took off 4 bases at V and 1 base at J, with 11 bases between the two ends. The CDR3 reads CASSSQGQSYEQYF. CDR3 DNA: TGTGCCAGCAGCTCACAGGGACAATCCTACGAGCAGTACTTC.

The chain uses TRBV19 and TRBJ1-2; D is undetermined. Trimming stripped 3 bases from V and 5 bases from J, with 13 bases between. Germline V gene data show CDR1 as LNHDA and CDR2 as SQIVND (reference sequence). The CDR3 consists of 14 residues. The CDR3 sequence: CASSIPTDSYGYTF. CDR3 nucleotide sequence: TGTGCCAGTAGTATTCCCACGGATTCTTATGGCTACACCTTC.

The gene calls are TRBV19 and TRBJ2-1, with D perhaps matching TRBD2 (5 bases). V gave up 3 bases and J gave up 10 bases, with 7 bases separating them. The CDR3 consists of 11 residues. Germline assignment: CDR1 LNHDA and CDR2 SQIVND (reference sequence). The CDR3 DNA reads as TGTGCCAGTAGTATGGGCGGGGAGCAGTTCTTC. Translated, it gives CASSMGGEQFF.

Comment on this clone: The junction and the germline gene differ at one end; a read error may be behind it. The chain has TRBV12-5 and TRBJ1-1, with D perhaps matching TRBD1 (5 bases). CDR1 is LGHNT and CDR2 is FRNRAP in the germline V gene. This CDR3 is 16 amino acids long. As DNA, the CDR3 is TGTGCTAGTGGTTTGGTCTTTGGGGGGGAGAACATTGAAGCTTTCTTT. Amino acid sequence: CASGLVFGGENIEAFF. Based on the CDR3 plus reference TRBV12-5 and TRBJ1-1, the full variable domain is DARVTQTPRHKVTEMGQEVTMRCQPILGHNTVFWYRQTMMQGLELLAYFRNRAPLDDSGMPKDRFSAEMPDATLATLKIQPSEPRDSAVYFCASGLVFGGENIEAFFGQGTRLTVV.

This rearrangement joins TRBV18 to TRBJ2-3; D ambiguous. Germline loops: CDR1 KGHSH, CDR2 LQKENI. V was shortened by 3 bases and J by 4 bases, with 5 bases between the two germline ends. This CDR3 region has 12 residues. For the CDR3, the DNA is TGTGCCAGCTCACCTAAATCAGATACGCAGTATTTT. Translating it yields CASSPKSDTQYF. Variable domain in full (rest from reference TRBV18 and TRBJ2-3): NAGVMQNPRHLVRRRGQEARLRCSPMKGHSHVYWYRQLPEEGLKFMVYLQKENIIDESGMPKERFSAEFPKEGPSILRIQQVVRGDSAAYFCASSPKSDTQYFGPGTRLTVL.

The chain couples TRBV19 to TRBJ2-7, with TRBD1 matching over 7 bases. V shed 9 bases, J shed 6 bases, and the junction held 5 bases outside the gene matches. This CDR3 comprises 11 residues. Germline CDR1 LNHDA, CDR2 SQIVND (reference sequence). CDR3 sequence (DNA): TGTGCCAGCCCGGGACAGAGCGAGCAGTACGTC. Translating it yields CASPGQSEQYV.